The sample holds one count of the clone carrying this T cell receptor beta chain. Its target is not known. The sample is drawn from a study of OX40 agonist ivuxolimab in advanced cancers. The overall study: Dose-escalation subjects each had hepatocellular carcinoma, melanoma, renal cell or head and neck cancer. Antecedent anti-PD-1, anti-PD-L1 or anti-CTLA-4 therapy was permissible, with over 35% having received some. Whole-study results and caveats: Both CD4+ and CD8+ T cell populations in blood had undergone clonal expansion by week 6 at 0.1 to 3.0 mg/kg. The specificity for antigen of the expanded peripheral T cells was not determined.

The protocol was immunoSEQ multiplex PCR, while the TCRdb copy is restricted to in-frame clones and leaves out a portion. The sample includes 75,000 to 95,000 clones, around 92% seen only once; the top ten take 9% to 10%. The CDR3 runs to 15 residues. Germline assignment: CDR1 SGHRS and CDR2 YFSETQ. V gave up 2 bases and J gave up 6 bases; unmatched junction bases: 7. This clonotype originated in an adult with an advanced solid tumor such as melanoma, head and neck, liver or kidney cancer. The specimen was CD4+ or CD8+ T cells sorted from blood, collected in a trial of the OX40 agonist ivuxolimab. The V and J genes are TRBV5-1 and TRBJ1-2, with 10 bases lining up with TRBD1. For the CDR3, the DNA is TGCGCCAGCAGCTTCTCCCCCGGGACAGGGGATGGCTACACCTTC. Translation: CASSFSPGTGDGYTF. Full variable domain (rest looked up from reference TRBV5-1 and TRBJ1-2): KAGVTQTPRYLIKTRGQQVTLSCSPISGHRSVSWYQQTPGQGLQFLFEYFSETQRNKGNFPGRFSGRQFSNSRSEMNVSTLELGDSALYLCASSFSPGTGDGYTFGSGTRLTVV.